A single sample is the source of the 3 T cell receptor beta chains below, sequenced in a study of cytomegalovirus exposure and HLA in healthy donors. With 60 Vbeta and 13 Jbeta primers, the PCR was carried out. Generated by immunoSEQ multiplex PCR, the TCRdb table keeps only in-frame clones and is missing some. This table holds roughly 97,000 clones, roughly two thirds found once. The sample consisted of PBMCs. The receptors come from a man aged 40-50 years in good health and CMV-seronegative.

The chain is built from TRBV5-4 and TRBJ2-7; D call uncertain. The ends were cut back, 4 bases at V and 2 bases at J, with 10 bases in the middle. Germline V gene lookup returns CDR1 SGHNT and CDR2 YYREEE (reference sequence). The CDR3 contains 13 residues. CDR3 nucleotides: TGTGCCAGCAGCCTTGAGGTGGCCTACGAGCAGTACTTC. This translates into CASSLEVAYEQYF.

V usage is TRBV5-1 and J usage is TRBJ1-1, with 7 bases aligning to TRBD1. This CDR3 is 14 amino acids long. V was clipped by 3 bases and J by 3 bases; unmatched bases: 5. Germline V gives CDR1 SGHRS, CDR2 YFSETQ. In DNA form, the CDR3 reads TGCGCCAGCAGCTGGACAGGATTGGACACTGAAGCTTTCTTT. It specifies CASSWTGLDTEAFF.

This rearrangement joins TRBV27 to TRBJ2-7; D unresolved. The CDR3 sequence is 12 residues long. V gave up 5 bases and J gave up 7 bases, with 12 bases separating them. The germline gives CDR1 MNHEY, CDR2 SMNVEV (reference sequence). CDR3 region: CASSHQRGEQYF. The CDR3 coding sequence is TGTGCCAGCAGTCACCAGCGTGGGGAGCAGTACTTC.